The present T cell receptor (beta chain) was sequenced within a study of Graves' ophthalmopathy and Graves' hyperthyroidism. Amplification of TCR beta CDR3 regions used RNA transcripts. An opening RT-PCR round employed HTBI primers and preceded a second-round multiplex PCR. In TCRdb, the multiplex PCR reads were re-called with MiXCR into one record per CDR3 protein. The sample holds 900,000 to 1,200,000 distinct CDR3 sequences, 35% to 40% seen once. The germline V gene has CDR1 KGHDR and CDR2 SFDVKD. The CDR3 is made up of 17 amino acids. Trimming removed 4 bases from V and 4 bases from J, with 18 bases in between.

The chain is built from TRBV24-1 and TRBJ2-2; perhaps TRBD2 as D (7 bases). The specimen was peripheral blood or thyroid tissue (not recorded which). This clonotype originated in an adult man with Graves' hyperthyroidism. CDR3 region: CATSDSGTGGATGELFF. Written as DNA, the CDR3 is TGTGCCACCAGTGACTCCGGGACGGGGGGCGCCACCGGGGAGCTGTTTTTT.